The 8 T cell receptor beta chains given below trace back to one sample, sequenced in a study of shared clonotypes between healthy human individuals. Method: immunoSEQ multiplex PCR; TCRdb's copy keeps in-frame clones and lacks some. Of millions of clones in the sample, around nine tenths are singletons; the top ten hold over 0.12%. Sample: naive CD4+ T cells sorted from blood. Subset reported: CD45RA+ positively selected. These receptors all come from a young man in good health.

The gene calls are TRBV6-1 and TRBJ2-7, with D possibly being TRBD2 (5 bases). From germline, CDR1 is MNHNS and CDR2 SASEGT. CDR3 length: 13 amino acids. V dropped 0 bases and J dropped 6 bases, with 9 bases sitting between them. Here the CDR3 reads CASSEAPGSEQYF. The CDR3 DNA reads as TGTGCCAGCAGTGAAGCACCGGGGTCCGAGCAGTACTTC.

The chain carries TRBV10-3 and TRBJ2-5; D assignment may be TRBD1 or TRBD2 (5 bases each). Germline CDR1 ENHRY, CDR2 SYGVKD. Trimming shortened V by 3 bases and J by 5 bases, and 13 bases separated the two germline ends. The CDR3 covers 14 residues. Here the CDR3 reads CAISDRRGGETQYF. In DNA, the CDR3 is TGTGCCATCAGTGATCGTAGGGGCGGGGAGACCCAGTACTTC.

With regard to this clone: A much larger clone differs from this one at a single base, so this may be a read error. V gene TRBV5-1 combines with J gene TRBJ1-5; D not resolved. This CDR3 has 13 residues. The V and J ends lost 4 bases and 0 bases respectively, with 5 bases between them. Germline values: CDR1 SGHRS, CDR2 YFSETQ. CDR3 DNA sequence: TGCGCCAGCAGCATGGATAGCAATCAGCCCCAGCATTTT. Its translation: CASSMDSNQPQHF.

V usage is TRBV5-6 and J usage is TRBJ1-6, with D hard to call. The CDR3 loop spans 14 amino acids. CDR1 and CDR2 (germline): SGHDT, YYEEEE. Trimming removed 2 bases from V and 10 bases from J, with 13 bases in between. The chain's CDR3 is CASSLRHGGSPLHF. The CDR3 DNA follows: TGTGCCAGCAGCTTAAGACACGGCGGATCACCCCTCCACTTT.

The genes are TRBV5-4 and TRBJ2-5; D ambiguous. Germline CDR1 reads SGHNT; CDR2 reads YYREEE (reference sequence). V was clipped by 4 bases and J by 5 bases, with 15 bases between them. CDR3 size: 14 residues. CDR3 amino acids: CASSGGPERETQYF. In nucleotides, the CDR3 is TGTGCCAGCAGCGGCGGCCCAGAACGGGAGACCCAGTACTTC.

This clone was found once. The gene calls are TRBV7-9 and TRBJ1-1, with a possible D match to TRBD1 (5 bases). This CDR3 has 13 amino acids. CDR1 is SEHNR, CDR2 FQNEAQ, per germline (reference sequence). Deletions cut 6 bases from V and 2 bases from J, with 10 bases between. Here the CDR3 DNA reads TGTGCCAGCAGTCACGACAGTAACACTGAAGCTTTCTTT. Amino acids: CASSHDSNTEAFF.

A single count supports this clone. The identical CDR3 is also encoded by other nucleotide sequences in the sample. The CDR3 nucleotides are TGTGCCAGCTCACCGAGCAGGAATCAGCCCCAGCATTTT. Its protein product is CASSPSRNQPQHF. The V and J genes are TRBV18 and TRBJ1-5; no reliable D call. CDR1 KGHSH and CDR2 LQKENI come from the germline V gene. The CDR3 length is 13 residues. Trimming took off 3 bases at V and 4 bases at J, with 7 bases between the two ends.

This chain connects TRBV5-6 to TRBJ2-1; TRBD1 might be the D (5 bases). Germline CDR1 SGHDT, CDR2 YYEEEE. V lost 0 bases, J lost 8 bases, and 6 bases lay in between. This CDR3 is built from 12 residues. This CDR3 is CASSLEGDEQFF. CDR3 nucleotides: TGTGCCAGCAGCTTGGAAGGGGATGAGCAGTTCTTC.